This TCR beta chain was obtained from a study of blood T cell repertoires in COVID-19. Those enrolled, adults aged roughly 18 to 95 years, came from about two dozen US areas. Cohorts were determined from participant-reported clinical history. Individuals in the exposed group had encountered a COVID-19 case within 2 weeks preceding study entry. V was pared by 3 bases and J by 0 bases, with 12 bases between. Germline V gives CDR1 DFQATT, CDR2 SNEGSKA (reference sequence). This CDR3 is built from 15 residues. How the authors handled the data: It was from reference gene primer amplification that nucleated cell counts were estimated. Here immunoSEQ multiplex PCR was the method, and the copy in TCRdb shows in-frame clones only, minus some. V and J calls and clone size come straight from that table; D and trimming were deduced from the DNA. The sample lists 200,000 to 250,000 clones, 80% to 90% seen once, with roughly 3.7% in the top ten.

Sequenced input: PBMCs or T cells enriched from blood (not recorded which). This receptor was obtained from a woman between 25 and 40 years old who had been exposed to COVID-19. The V call is TRBV20-1, the J call TRBJ2-1, with D unresolved. As DNA, the CDR3 is TGCAGTGCTAGTCCCCGACTGTTCTCCTACAATGAGCAGTTCTTC. It encodes CSASPRLFSYNEQFF.